This T cell receptor beta chain was observed in a study of spatial heterogeneity in lung cancer. Study overall: A consistent excess of beta-chain over alpha-chain sequences was detected. Raw reads contained each unique TCR and UMI combination more than ten times on average.

Specified time point: sample taken at primary tumor resection. Study conclusions and caveats: How many expanded intratumoral alpha and beta TCRs were present tracked the tumor mutation count, which was a count of nonsynonymous mutations.

TCRdb reanalysed the 5' RACE reads using MiXCR and keeps one entry per CDR3 protein. Altogether thousands of distinct CDR3 sequences are present, around 3.4% being singletons, with the ten largest covering roughly 15%. CDR3 length: 18 residues. Unmatched junction bases numbered 17, after V lost 5 bases and J lost 3 bases. CDR1 is PRHDT and CDR2 is FYEKMQ in the germline V gene (reference sequence). Relative to its sample, this clonotype is medium-sized. Its antigen is unidentified. Specimen: lung tumor tissue, collected at surgery. The TCR sequence derives from a male donor with early-stage non-small cell lung cancer. The chain links TRBV13 to TRBJ1-2, with 8 bases fitting TRBD1. The CDR3 here is CASSTDRVRKRFDYGYTF. CDR3 DNA: TGTGCCAGCAGCACGGACAGGGTGAGGAAGCGGTTTGACTATGGCTACACCTTC.